This T cell receptor beta chain was obtained from a study of blood T cell repertoires in COVID-19. Study context: In each case, the material was cDNA or gDNA derived from T cells, B-cell-depleted T cells, or PBMCs.

There are 15 residues in the CDR3. The V gene end was trimmed by 5 bases and the J gene end by 4 bases; junction bases not matched to a gene: 9. The germline V gene encodes CDR1 MGHDK and CDR2 SYGVNS. The protocol was immunoSEQ multiplex PCR, while the TCRdb copy is restricted to in-frame clones and leaves out a portion. The data show about 160,000 clones, approximately 79% seen once. This chain connects TRBV25-1 to TRBJ2-7; 9 nucleotides agree with TRBD1. Sequencing was performed on peripheral blood. The receptor was derived from a woman aged 80 or older with acute or convalescent COVID-19. The CDR3 DNA is TGTGCCAGCAGTCTCCCCGGGACAGGGAGTTACGAGCAGTACTTC. Protein: CASSLPGTGSYEQYF.